A selection of T cell receptor beta chains follows, all from one sample in a study of CD8+CD57+ T cells in acquired aplastic anemia. TCRdb independently ran MiXCR on the reads; one entry per CDR3 protein. The table records roughly 260,000 distinct CDR3 sequences, more than 45% of them present only once. Specimen: sorted CD4+, CD8+, or CD8+CD57+ T cells (not recorded which) from PBMCs. The origin of the receptors is a human donor with aplastic anemia. Both conserved end residues are part of each CDR3. A D gene is named only where the DNA matches it firmly. Size is stated for part of the rows, as once, few or many counts, or as a class when the clone is expanded.

TRBD1	.	TRBV7-9	TRBJ2-1	TGTGCCAGCAGCCCCTCGGGACAGGGGGCGGATGAGCAGTTCTTC	CASSPSGQGADEQFF
.	.	TRBV15	TRBJ2-7	TGTGCCACCAGGGACTCGGTGGCCTACGAGCAGTACTTC	CATRDSVAYEQYF
.	few	TRBV30	TRBJ2-3	TGTGCCTGGAGTGCCCCCCCCACAGATACGCAGTATTTT	CAWSAPPTDTQYF
.	once	TRBV7-3	TRBJ2-7	TGTGCCAGCAGCTTAGTGGCCAGCCACGAGCAGTACTTC	CASSLVASHEQYF
.	.	TRBV6-2/TRBV6-3	TRBJ1-2	TGTGCCCCTCCCCCCCTCAGGGGCACTCACTATGGCTACACCTTC	CAPPPLRGTHYGYTF
TRBD2	few	TRBV12-3/TRBV12-4	TRBJ2-1	TGTGCCAGCAGCTCTGGCCCTAGCGGGACCTACAATGAGCAGTTCTTC	CASSSGPSGTYNEQFF
.	.	TRBV10-3	TRBJ1-2	TGTGCCATCAGTCTGGACGGGAACTATGGCTACACCTTC	CAISLDGNYGYTF
.	.	TRBV5-6	TRBJ2-2	TGTGCCAGCAGCCGGGGAGTTCTAGGTGACACCGGGGAGCTGTTTTTT	CASSRGVLGDTGELFF
TRBD1	.	TRBV7-9	TRBJ1-6	TGTGCCAGCAGCGCGGGGACAGCCCATAATTCACCCCTCCACTTT	CASSAGTAHNSPLHF
.	.	TRBV13	TRBJ1-1	TGTGCCAGCAGCTTAGCCCGGGCCGGCACTGAAGCTTTCTTT	CASSLARAGTEAFF
TRBD2	.	TRBV7-9	TRBJ2-5	TGTGCCAGCAGCCTACCTCGGTTCGAAGCTTTCGTGTCGGCGGGAGGGCCCACACAAGAGACCCAGTACTTC	CASSLPRFEAFVSAGGPTQETQYF
TRBD2	.	TRBV5-1	TRBJ2-1	TGCACCAGCAGCGCTGAGGGGCGGGGGGATTTCTACAATGAGCAGTTCTTC	CTSSAEGRGDFYNEQFF
.	.	TRBV7-2	TRBJ1-2	TGTGCCAGCAGCTTAGGGTACCGGGGGGGCTTATTATTAGATGGCTACACCTTC	CASSLGYRGGLLLDGYTF
.	.	TRBV4-3	TRBJ1-2	TGCGCCAGCAGCCAAGGGACACAAAACTATGGCTACACCTTC	CASSQGTQNYGYTF
.	.	TRBV27	TRBJ2-1	TGTGCCAGCGGCCTGACGGGTACGGGGGATGAGCAGTTCTTC	CASGLTGTGDEQFF
TRBD1	.	TRBV2	TRBJ1-1	TGTGCCAGCGCCCGCGGACAGGGCGCAACTGAAGCTTTCTTT	CASARGQGATEAFF
.	.	TRBV6-1	TRBJ1-3	TGTGCCAGCAGTGAAGACAGCTACTCTGGAAACACCATATATTTT	CASSEDSYSGNTIYF
.	.	TRBV2	TRBJ1-5	TGTGCCAGCAGTGATGTGGGGGGTGGTAGTCAGCCCCAGCATTTT	CASSDVGGGSQPQHF
.	few	TRBV6-6	TRBJ2-7	TGTGCCAGCAGTTACTCCTTCGGGACTCCATACGAGCAGTACTTC	CASSYSFGTPYEQYF
TRBD1	.	TRBV7-2	TRBJ1-2	TGTGCCAGCAGCCAATCGACAGGGGGCGCGTCTGGCTACACCTTC	CASSQSTGGASGYTF
TRBD1	few	TRBV2	TRBJ2-7	TGTGCCAGCAGTAGGACAGGGGGCTACGAGCAGTACTTC	CASSRTGGYEQYF
.	few	TRBV15	TRBJ1-2	TGTGCCACCAGCAGAAGGGGGGCTGATGGCTACACCTTC	CATSRRGADGYTF
TRBD2	many	TRBV12-3/TRBV12-4	TRBJ2-7	TGTGCCAGCAGCCGCGGGGGGGGCAGGGACGAGCAGTACTTC	CASSRGGGRDEQYF
TRBD2	.	TRBV29-1	TRBJ2-3	TGCAGCGTTTCCGGACTAGCGGGAGTACATACGCAGTATTTT	CSVSGLAGVHTQYF
.	many	TRBV15	TRBJ2-7	TGTGCCACCAGCCGGGGTACCTACGAGCAGTACTTC	CATSRGTYEQYF